Below, 31 T cell receptor beta chains from the same sample are listed, as sequenced in a study of blood T cell repertoires in COVID-19. Some clones are missing from TCRdb's copy, which holds only in-frame ones; the method was immunoSEQ multiplex PCR. The data show tens of thousands of clones, more than 70% seen once. Sequencing input: peripheral blood. These receptors all stem from a man at least 80 years old with acute or convalescent COVID-19.

V usage is TRBV7-2 and J usage is TRBJ2-1, with 14 positions matching TRBD2. The CDR3 length is 15 residues. With 3 bases clipped from V and 6 bases from J, the junction kept 1 base outside the gene matches. The V gene's germline CDR1 is SGHTA and CDR2 FQGNSA. CDR3 loop: CASSFGLAGGNEQFF. The CDR3 DNA reads TGTGCCAGCAGCTTTGGACTAGCGGGGGGCAATGAGCAGTTCTTC.

The chain couples TRBV6-5 to TRBJ1-1, with D possibly TRBD1 on 5 matching bases. Trimming cost V 8 bases and J 6 bases, with 16 bases left between them. CDR3 length equals 13 residues. The V gene's germline CDR1 is MNHEY and CDR2 SVGAGI. CDR3 nucleotides: TGTGCCAGCCCCCGAGAGGGGAGGGCTGAAGCTTTCTTT. This encodes CASPREGRAEAFF.

The rearrangement uses TRBV6-1 and TRBJ2-7; a possible D gene is TRBD1 (6 bases). Germline V gives CDR1 MNHNS, CDR2 SASEGT. V dropped 3 bases and J dropped 3 bases, with 12 bases sitting between them. The CDR3 is 14 amino acids. In DNA, the CDR3 is TGTGCCAGCAGTGAGTATGCAGGGGTCTACGAGCAGTACTTC. It translates to CASSEYAGVYEQYF.

This rearrangement joins TRBV5-8 to TRBJ2-7, with D maybe TRBD1 (6 bases). V lost 2 bases, J lost 3 bases, and 9 bases lay in between. The CDR3 has 13 residues. Germline assignment: CDR1 SGHTS and CDR2 YDEGEE. The CDR3 loop is CASSFTGNYEQYF. Written as DNA, the CDR3 is TGTGCCAGCAGCTTTACAGGGAACTACGAGCAGTACTTC.

This chain uses TRBV6-4 with TRBJ1-2; TRBD1 matches at 11 bases. Germline V gene sequence: CDR1 MRHNA, CDR2 SNTAGT. This CDR3 comprises 15 residues. V lost 6 bases, J lost 1 base, and 4 bases stayed unmatched. The CDR3 region is CASRLGTGGNYGYTF. The CDR3, as DNA: TGTGCCAGCAGGCTTGGGACAGGGGGTAACTATGGCTACACCTTC.

The V call is TRBV18, the J call TRBJ2-3; 14 bases are shared with TRBD2. V shed 3 bases and J 8 bases; nucleotides not matched to a gene: 1. This CDR3 comprises 14 residues. In germline, CDR1 is KGHSH, CDR2 LQKENI. The CDR3 protein is CASSPTSGGGTQYF. The CDR3 region has the DNA TGTGCCAGCTCACCGACTAGCGGGGGGGGTACGCAGTATTTT.

Only a few counts were recorded for this clone. The genes are TRBV27 and TRBJ2-7, with TRBD2 identical over 9 bases. The length of the CDR3 is 15 residues. In germline, CDR1 is MNHEY, CDR2 SMNVEV (reference sequence). The junction had 8 bases not matched to a gene; V was cut back by 5 bases and J by 3 bases. CDR3 in amino acids: CASSRSRTSDYEQYF. The DNA of the CDR3 is TGTGCCAGCAGTCGATCCCGGACTAGCGACTACGAGCAGTACTTC.

The chain combines TRBV7-2 with TRBJ2-5; D not resolved. CDR3 length equals 13 residues. Trimming stripped 11 bases from V and 0 bases from J, with 13 bases between. Germline lookup yields CDR1 SGHTA and CDR2 FQGNSA. The CDR3 spells CAAAQTYQETQYF. CDR3 nucleotides: TGTGCCGCTGCACAGACATACCAAGAGACCCAGTACTTC.

The chain combines TRBV7-9 with TRBJ2-1; 11 positions agree with TRBD2. CDR3 length: 15 amino acids. V was pared by 4 bases and J by 4 bases, with 3 bases of the junction left unmatched. CDR1 is SEHNR and CDR2 is FQNEAQ in the germline V gene (reference sequence). CDR3 residues: CASSSGLAVYNEQFF. Written as DNA, the CDR3 is TGTGCCAGCAGCTCGGGACTAGCGGTGTACAATGAGCAGTTCTTC.

The V call is TRBV19, the J call TRBJ2-1; 11 positions match TRBD2. In germline, CDR1 is LNHDA, CDR2 SQIVND (reference sequence). The J segment lost 2 bases and the V segment lost 7 bases, leaving 4 bases of the junction unmatched. This CDR3 has 15 amino acids. CDR3 loop: CASKLAGATYNEQFF. CDR3 nucleotides: TGTGCCAGTAAACTAGCGGGAGCAACCTACAATGAGCAGTTCTTC. The whole variable domain, remainder taken from reference TRBV19 and TRBJ2-1, is DGGITQSPKYLFRKEGQNVTLSCEQNLNHDAMYWYRQDPGQGLRLIYYSQIVNDFQKGDIAEGYSVSREKKESFPLTVTSAQKNPTAFYLCASKLAGATYNEQFFGPGTRLTVL.

The chain links TRBV5-1 to TRBJ1-4; TRBD1 aligns across 8 bases. This CDR3 has 14 residues. CDR1 is SGHRS and CDR2 is YFSETQ in the germline V gene. After removal of 4 bases from V and 5 bases from J, the junction contained 4 bases not matched to a gene. The CDR3 DNA is TGCGCCAGCAGCCCGGGACAGGAGAATGAAAAACTGTTTTTT. Protein sequence: CASSPGQENEKLFF.

This clone appeared a few times. The chain recombines TRBV18 with TRBJ1-5; TRBD1 might be the D (6 bases). Trimming pared 4 bases from V and 1 base from J, leaving 11 bases between. This CDR3 spans 15 amino acids. Germline V CDR1 and CDR2: KGHSH, LQKENI. In DNA form, the CDR3 reads TGTGCCAGCTCACTACAGGGTACCAGCAATCAGCCCCAGCATTTT. Translated, it gives CASSLQGTSNQPQHF. The whole variable domain, filled in from reference TRBV18 and TRBJ1-5, reads NAGVMQNPRHLVRRRGQEARLRCSPMKGHSHVYWYRQLPEEGLKFMVYLQKENIIDESGMPKERFSAEFPKEGPSILRIQQVVRGDSAAYFCASSLQGTSNQPQHFGDGTRLSIL.

The chain recombines TRBV6-6 with TRBJ2-1; TRBD2 agrees at 10 bases. V trimming: 6 bases; J trimming: 7 bases; junction bases outside the gene matches: 6. Germline assignment: CDR1 MNHNY and CDR2 SVGAGI (reference sequence). CDR3 length: 14 residues. CDR3 in DNA: TGTGCCAGCAGAGGACTAGCGGAAGGGAATGAGCAGTTCTTC. It translates to CASRGLAEGNEQFF.

This rearrangement joins TRBV7-2 to TRBJ2-1; 13 bases are a match to TRBD2. Germline V gene sequence: CDR1 SGHTA, CDR2 FQGNSA. The CDR3 has 15 residues. The ends lost 5 bases at V and 6 bases at J; junction bases unmatched: 4. Here the CDR3 reads CASSPRTSGGNEQFF. For the CDR3, the DNA is TGTGCCAGCAGCCCCCGGACTAGCGGGGGCAATGAGCAGTTCTTC.

CDR3 DNA sequence: TGCAGCGCCGACGGGGATCTGAACGAGCAGTACTTC. As protein: CSADGDLNEQYF. V is TRBV29-1 and J is TRBJ2-7; D perhaps matches TRBD2 (5 bases). This CDR3 is 12 amino acids long. Germline V gene lookup returns CDR1 SQVTM and CDR2 ANQGSEA. With 7 bases removed from V and 5 bases from J, the gap between germline ends came to 15 bases.

This clone was found once. This chain links TRBV5-4 with TRBJ2-3; TRBD1 is a possible D gene (5 bases). The V gene lost 0 bases and the J gene lost 6 bases, with 17 bases spanning the gap. Germline lookup yields CDR1 SGHNT and CDR2 YYREEE (reference sequence). The CDR3 spans 16 residues. The CDR3 loop is CASSLGGAGMLDTQYF. CDR3 DNA sequence: TGTGCCAGCAGCTTGGGGGGCGCAGGGATGCTCGATACGCAGTATTTT.

The chain uses TRBV4-3 and TRBJ1-2; 7 bases fit TRBD1. CDR1 and CDR2 from the germline V gene are LGHNA and YSLEER. The CDR3 contains 13 residues. Trimming cost V 3 bases and J 5 bases; bases outside gene matches: 3. The CDR3: CASSHPGQYGYTF. The DNA for the CDR3 is TGCGCCAGCAGCCACCCGGGACAGTATGGCTACACCTTC.

This sequence joins TRBV19 and TRBJ2-7, with 10 bases lining up with TRBD2. CDR1 and CDR2 (germline): LNHDA, SQIVND (reference sequence). The CDR3 runs to 15 residues. V trimming: 5 bases; J trimming: 2 bases; junction bases outside the gene matches: 6. CDR3 sequence: CASSLRTSGTYEQYF. The DNA of the CDR3 is TGTGCCAGTAGTCTGAGGACTAGCGGTACCTACGAGCAGTACTTC.

V is TRBV6-2 or TRBV6-3 and J is TRBJ2-7; 14 bases match TRBD2. The junction had 5 bases not matched to a gene; V was cut back by 6 bases and J by 1 base. This CDR3 has 16 amino acids. CDR1 MNHEY and CDR2 SVGEGT come from the germline V gene. Written as DNA, the CDR3 is TGTGCCAGCAGCCGATGGACTAGCGGGAGGTCCTACGAGCAGTACTTC. This codes for CASSRWTSGRSYEQYF.

The V gene is TRBV27, the J gene TRBJ2-4, with unresolved D. Trimming stripped 3 bases from V and 3 bases from J, with 12 bases between. The germline V gene has CDR1 MNHEY and CDR2 SMNVEV (reference sequence). The CDR3 loop spans 15 amino acids. The CDR3 nucleotides read TGTGCCAGCAGTTTGAATAGGAGAGGCAAAAACATTCAGTACTTC. This codes for CASSLNRRGKNIQYF.

The chain is built from TRBV6-2 or TRBV6-3 and TRBJ1-1; D gene ambiguous. This CDR3 comprises 14 residues. The V and J ends lost 2 bases and 1 base respectively, with 8 bases between them. CDR1 and CDR2 (germline): MNHEY, SVGEGT. In DNA, the CDR3 is TGTGCCAGCAGTTACCCACACCAGAACACTGAAGCTTTCTTT. Amino acids: CASSYPHQNTEAFF.

This clone was detected once. The V and J genes are TRBV5-1 and TRBJ2-1, with a possible D match to TRBD2 (7 bases). Between the trimmed V and J ends, which lost 0 bases and 5 bases, there was a span of 18 bases. The CDR3 contains 17 residues. From germline, CDR1 is SGHRS and CDR2 YFSETQ. CDR3 region: CASSLAFTGGSDNEQFF. CDR3 DNA: TGCGCCAGCAGCTTGGCCTTTACGGGGGGCTCGGACAATGAGCAGTTCTTC.

The chain is built from TRBV10-3 and TRBJ2-5; TRBD1 aligns across 7 bases. From germline, CDR1 is ENHRY and CDR2 SYGVKD. This CDR3 is 13 amino acids long. V dropped 6 bases and J dropped 5; count of bases not matched to a gene: 6. The CDR3 DNA reads as TGTGCCATCAGGGCAGGGGGAATTGAGACCCAGTACTTC. Translating it yields CAIRAGGIETQYF.

CDR3 in DNA: TGTGCCAGCAGCTTAACGGGTAGTCAGGGGAGTGAGCAGTTCTTC. Translation gives CASSLTGSQGSEQFF. V gene TRBV7-3 combines with J gene TRBJ2-1, with a tentative D call TRBD1 (6 bases). The CDR3 is made up of 15 amino acids. Germline V gene data show CDR1 as SGHTA and CDR2 as FQGTGA. Trimming removed 0 bases at V and 9 bases at J, with 15 bases between.

The chain carries TRBV5-1 and TRBJ2-3; 8 bases align to TRBD1. CDR3 length equals 14 residues. CDR1 and CDR2 from the germline V gene are SGHRS and YFSETQ. V shed 5 bases and J 2 bases; nucleotides not matched to a gene: 4. CDR3 amino acids: CASRGQEPTDTQYF. The CDR3 region has the DNA TGCGCCAGCAGGGGACAGGAGCCCACAGATACGCAGTATTTT.

This chain connects TRBV3-1 (or the pseudogene TRBV3-2) to TRBJ1-5; 9 nucleotides align to TRBD1. The V segment lost 1 base and the J segment 7 bases; nucleotides outside the gene matches: 2. This CDR3 has 14 residues. The germline V gene has CDR1 LGHDT and CDR2 YNNKEL (reference sequence). CDR3 nucleotide sequence: TGTGCCAGCAGCCAAGGACAGGGGGGACAGCCCCAGCATTTT. This encodes CASSQGQGGQPQHF.

The chain is built from TRBV19 and TRBJ1-5; D possibly corresponds to TRBD1 (6 bases). The CDR3 spans 16 residues. Germline values: CDR1 LNHDA, CDR2 SQIVND (reference sequence). Trimming cost V 4 bases and J 1 base, with 14 bases left between them. Written as DNA, the CDR3 is TGTGCCAGTAGTAACCGGGGGGCGAGCAGCAATCAGCCCCAGCATTTT. Translation: CASSNRGASSNQPQHF.

The rearrangement uses TRBV19 and TRBJ2-3, with 11 nucleotides matching TRBD1. Per germline, CDR1 LNHDA and CDR2 SQIVND (reference sequence). This CDR3 is built from 15 residues. Trimming cost V 3 bases and J 6 bases; bases outside gene matches: 5. CDR3 loop: CASSMRTGGIDTQYF. The CDR3 nucleotides are TGTGCCAGTAGTATGAGGACAGGGGGCATCGATACGCAGTATTTT.

About this clone itself: Other DNA sequences within the sample encode an identical CDR3. The V gene is TRBV5-1, the J gene TRBJ2-1; possibly TRBD1 for D (5 bases). V was pared by 1 base and J by 2 bases, with 7 bases between. Germline values: CDR1 SGHRS, CDR2 YFSETQ. The CDR3 has 14 residues. In DNA, the CDR3 is TGCGCCAGCAGCTTGACAGGAACCTACAATGAGCAGTTCTTC. It is translated as CASSLTGTYNEQFF.

This chain connects TRBV12-3 or TRBV12-4 to TRBJ1-2; 7 bases map to TRBD1. V lost 6 bases, J lost 7 bases, and 5 bases stayed unmatched. The CDR3 has 12 amino acids. CDR3 amino acids: CASRRDSGGYTF. CDR3 nucleotide sequence: TGTGCCAGCAGGAGGGACAGTGGTGGCTACACCTTC.

V and J are TRBV27 and TRBJ2-4; 7 nucleotides match TRBD2. The junction had 0 bases not matched to a gene; V was cut back by 4 bases and J by 0 bases. Per germline, CDR1 MNHEY and CDR2 SMNVEV (reference sequence). The CDR3 is 14 amino acids. CDR3 amino acids: CASSWGGAKNIQYF. CDR3 DNA: TGTGCCAGCAGTTGGGGGGGAGCCAAAAACATTCAGTACTTC.